The clone carrying this T cell receptor (beta chain) was observed many times. Its target is not known. The data belong to a study of Graves' ophthalmopathy and Graves' hyperthyroidism. Study-wide results and caveats: As the model predicted ophthalmopathy progression, it achieved a sensitivity of just over 70% and a specificity of about 72%. A majority of expanded thyroid clonotypes exceeding 0.001 frequency were likewise present in blood.

The sequenced template was RNA, covering the TCR beta CDR3 region. HTBI primers primed a first-round RT-PCR, and a second-round multiplex PCR followed. TCRdb reprocessed the multiplex PCR reads with MiXCR, giving one entry per CDR3 protein. Among about 400,000 distinct CDR3 sequences, 15% to 20% were seen once, and the ten largest hold around 1.4%. Trimming stripped 2 bases from V and 4 bases from J, with 15 bases between. The CDR3 loop spans 17 amino acids. The germline V gene encodes CDR1 MNHEY and CDR2 SVGAGI. The sample was peripheral blood. This chain connects TRBV6-5 to TRBJ1-6; weak D call: TRBD1 (6 bases). The receptor was isolated from a woman under 30 with Graves' ophthalmopathy. The CDR3 DNA is TGTGCCAGCAGTTACCCTCGACAGGAGAAATATAATTCACCCCTCCACTTT. The encoded protein is CASSYPRQEKYNSPLHF.